Sequencing of this T cell receptor (beta chain) was carried out in a study of CD8 T cells in Susac syndrome. The RNA, about 0.45 to 1 ug, was put through reverse transcription using random hexamers. TCRdb fed the immunoSEQ multiplex PCR reads into MiXCR, producing one record per CDR3 protein. The repertoire holds more than 95,000 distinct CDR3 sequences, roughly 93% seen once, with roughly 0.32% in the top ten. Germline V gives CDR1 GTSNPN, CDR2 SVGIG (reference sequence). Trimming left V 2 bases short and J 6 bases short, with 8 bases between. This CDR3 is built from 12 residues. Material: CD8+ T cells from PBMCs. The genes are TRBV30 and TRBJ2-1; D is tentatively TRBD1 or TRBD2 (6 bases each). The clonotype comes from a human donor with multiple sclerosis. Here the CDR3 reads CAWSPGANEQFF. The CDR3 region has the DNA TGTGCCTGGAGTCCGGGGGCCAATGAGCAGTTCTTC.